This TCR beta chain was observed in a study of blood T cell repertoires in COVID-19. V gave up 0 bases and J gave up 6 bases, with 9 bases separating them. Per the germline V gene, CDR1 is GTSNPN and CDR2 is SVGIG (reference sequence). The CDR3 extends over 13 amino acids. Using immunoSEQ multiplex PCR, the repertoire was profiled, and TCRdb retains in-frame clones only, with some absent. The data show about 380,000 clones, around 90% seen once. This clone was seen a handful of times. The V call is TRBV30, the J call TRBJ2-1, with D perhaps matching TRBD1 (6 bases). Sequenced input: PBMCs or T cells enriched from blood (not recorded which). This TCR came from a woman aged 18 to 35 who had recovered from COVID-19. CDR3 amino acids: CAWSVRRGNEQFF. In DNA, the CDR3 is TGTGCCTGGAGTGTACGCAGGGGCAATGAGCAGTTCTTC.